This is a list of T cell receptor beta chains from one sample in a study of T cell responses to AZD1222 COVID-19 vaccine. Sequencing used immunoSEQ multiplex PCR; TCRdb keeps in-frame clones, though not all of them. The sample includes over 50,000 clones, about 81% of them seen just once. Sequenced here: peripheral blood, sampled on day 0 of AZD1222 vaccination. These receptors all come from an adult in good health. Each CDR3 is given with its conserved first and last residue. A D gene is named only where the DNA matches it firmly. Rows may omit the clone size; those that give it use once, few, many or a size class.

>TRBD2|TRBV24-1|TRBJ2-3|-
TGTGCCACCAGTGATCGCCGTAGCGGGAGGGCAGATACGCAGTATTTT
CATSDRRSGRADTQYF
>-|TRBV7-6|TRBJ2-5|once
TGTGCCAGCAGCCCCCGGGGTGGGGCCGAGACCCAGTACTTC
CASSPRGGAETQYF
>TRBD2|TRBV6-5|TRBJ2-7|-
TGTGCCAGCAGTCCGATAGCGGGAGGGCCTTACGAGCAGTACTTC
CASSPIAGGPYEQYF
>-|TRBV29-1|TRBJ2-1|-
TGCAGCGCCCCAGGGGCGAGGCTCAATGAGCAGTTCTTC
CSAPGARLNEQFF
>TRBD2|TRBV11-3|TRBJ2-3|-
TGTGCCAGCAGCTTATCGATTAGCGGGCTTATAGGAACAGATACGCAGTATTTT
CASSLSISGLIGTDTQYF
>-|TRBV6-5|TRBJ1-1|-
TGTGCCAGCAGTACGATCGGGGAAGACACTGAAGCTTTCTTT
CASSTIGEDTEAFF
>-|TRBV30|TRBJ1-5|-
TGTGCCTGGAGTACTACGGGGGTAGGGGCCCAGCATTTT
CAWSTTGVGAQHF
>-|TRBV7-6|TRBJ1-5|-
TGTGCCAGCAGCTTAGGAATAGGGAGGGGGCAGCCCCAGCATTTT
CASSLGIGRGQPQHF
>TRBD1|TRBV7-2|TRBJ2-7|-
TGTGCCAGCAGCTCAAACCCGACAGGGGGCGCCCACGAGCAGTACTTC
CASSSNPTGGAHEQYF
>-|TRBV3-1/TRBV3-2|TRBJ1-1|-
TGTGCCAGCAGCCAAGCTCCGGAGTACACTGAAGCTTTCTTT
CASSQAPEYTEAFF
>-|TRBV2|TRBJ1-1|-
TGTGCCAGCAGTGTAGGGCGGACGAACACTGAAGCTTTCTTT
CASSVGRTNTEAFF
>-|TRBV6-1|TRBJ1-4|-
TGTGCCAGCAGTGAGACAGCCGTTAATGAAAAACTGTTTTTT
CASSETAVNEKLFF
>-|TRBV30|TRBJ1-3|-
TGTGCCTGGACGTTGGGGGGGAAAGGAAACACCATATATTTT
CAWTLGGKGNTIYF
>TRBD2|TRBV4-2|TRBJ2-1|-
TGTGCCAGCAGCCAACTCCTAGCGGAGCAAGGCGATGAGCAGTTCTTC
CASSQLLAEQGDEQFF
>TRBD2|TRBV6-5|TRBJ2-7|-
TGTGCCAGCAGTTTACTAGCGGGAGCCTACGAGCAGTACTTC
CASSLLAGAYEQYF
>-|TRBV28|TRBJ1-5|-
TGTGCCAGCAGCCCCCCCGCCGGGTCATTACTCAATCAGCCCCAGCATTTT
CASSPPAGSLLNQPQHF
>-|TRBV6-1|TRBJ2-2|-
TGTGCCAGCAGTGAAGAAGGGGCTCGCACCGGGGAGCTGTTTTTT
CASSEEGARTGELFF